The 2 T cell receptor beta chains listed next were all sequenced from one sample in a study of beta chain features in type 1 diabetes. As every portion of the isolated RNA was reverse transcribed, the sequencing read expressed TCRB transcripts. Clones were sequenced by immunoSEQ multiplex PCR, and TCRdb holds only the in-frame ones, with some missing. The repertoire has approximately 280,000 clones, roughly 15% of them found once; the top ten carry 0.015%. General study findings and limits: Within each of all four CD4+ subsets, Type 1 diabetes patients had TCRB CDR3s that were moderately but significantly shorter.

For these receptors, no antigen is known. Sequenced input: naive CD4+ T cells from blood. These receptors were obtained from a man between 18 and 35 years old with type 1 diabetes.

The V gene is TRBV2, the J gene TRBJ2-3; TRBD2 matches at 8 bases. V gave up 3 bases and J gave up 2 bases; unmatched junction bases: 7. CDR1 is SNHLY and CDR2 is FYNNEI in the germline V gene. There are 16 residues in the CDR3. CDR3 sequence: CASSDRGGGNTDTQYF. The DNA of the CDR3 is TGTGCCAGCAGTGACCGGGGCGGGGGGAACACAGATACGCAGTATTTT.

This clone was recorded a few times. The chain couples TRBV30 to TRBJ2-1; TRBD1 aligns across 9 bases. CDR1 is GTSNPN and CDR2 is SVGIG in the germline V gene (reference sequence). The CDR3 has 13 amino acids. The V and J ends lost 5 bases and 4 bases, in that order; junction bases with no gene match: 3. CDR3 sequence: CAWRTGEYNEQFF. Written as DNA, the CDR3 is TGTGCCTGGCGGACAGGGGAGTACAATGAGCAGTTCTTC.